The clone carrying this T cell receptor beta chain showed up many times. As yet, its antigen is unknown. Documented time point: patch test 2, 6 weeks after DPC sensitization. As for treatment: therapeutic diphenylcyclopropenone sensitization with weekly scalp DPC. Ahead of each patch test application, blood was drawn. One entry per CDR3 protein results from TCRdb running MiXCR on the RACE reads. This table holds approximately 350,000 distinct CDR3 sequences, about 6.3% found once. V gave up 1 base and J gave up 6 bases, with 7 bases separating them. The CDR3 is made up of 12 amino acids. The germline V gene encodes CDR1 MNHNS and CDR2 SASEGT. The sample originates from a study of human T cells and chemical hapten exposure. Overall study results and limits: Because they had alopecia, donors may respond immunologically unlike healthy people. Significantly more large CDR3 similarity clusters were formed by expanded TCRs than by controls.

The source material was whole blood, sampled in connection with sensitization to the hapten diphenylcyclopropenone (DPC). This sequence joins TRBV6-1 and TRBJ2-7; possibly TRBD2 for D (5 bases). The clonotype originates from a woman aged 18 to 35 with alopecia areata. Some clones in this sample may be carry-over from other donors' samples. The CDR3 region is CASSEGETEQYF. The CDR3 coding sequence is TGTGCCAGCAGTGAAGGGGAGACCGAGCAGTACTTC.